These 28 T cell receptor beta chains originate from one sample sequenced in a study of cytomegalovirus exposure and HLA in healthy donors. The study ran its PCR with 60 Vbeta and 13 Jbeta primers. Assay: immunoSEQ multiplex PCR; the TCRdb copy retains only in-frame clones and omits some. The repertoire holds about 130,000 clones, with roughly 84% as singletons. Source material: PBMCs. Receptors originate from a boy aged 10-17 years in good health and CMV-seronegative.

This chain joins TRBV7-3 and TRBJ2-3; possibly TRBD2 for D (6 bases). This CDR3 contains 15 residues. V gave up 5 bases and J gave up 4 bases, with 16 bases separating them. Germline loops: CDR1 SGHTA, CDR2 FQGTGA. CDR3 loop: CASSPTPLASDTQYF. Written as DNA, the CDR3 is TGTGCCAGCAGCCCTACCCCCCTAGCGTCAGATACGCAGTATTTT.

This chain links TRBV7-2 with TRBJ2-3; D unclear. Germline assignment: CDR1 SGHTA and CDR2 FQGNSA. The germline V and J ends were trimmed by 1 base and 7 bases, with 6 bases remaining between them. This CDR3 comprises 12 residues. CDR3 in DNA: TGTGCCAGCAGCTTAGGCGAGCATACGCAGTATTTT. This gives the protein CASSLGEHTQYF. The variable domain in full, with the rest retrieved from reference TRBV7-2 and TRBJ2-3, is GAGVSQSPSNKVTEKGKDVELRCDPISGHTALYWYRQSLGQGLEFLIYFQGNSAPDKSGLPSDRFSAERTGGSVSTLTIQRTQQEDSAVYLCASSLGEHTQYFGPGTRLTVL.

This chain joins TRBV6-5 and TRBJ1-5; D call uncertain. CDR1 MNHEY and CDR2 SVGAGI come from the germline V gene. The CDR3 extends over 14 amino acids. V was clipped by 6 bases and J by 7 bases, with 16 bases between them. The CDR3 reads CASSPLGVEQPQHF. CDR3 nucleotides: TGTGCCAGCAGCCCCCTGGGCGTGGAACAGCCCCAGCATTTT.

The V and J genes are TRBV5-1 and TRBJ2-7, with 12 bases identical to TRBD2. The V segment lost 3 bases and the J segment 2 bases; nucleotides outside the gene matches: 3. Germline CDR1 SGHRS, CDR2 YFSETQ. The CDR3 runs 15 residues. CDR3 DNA sequence: TGCGCCAGCAGCTCCGGACTAGCGGGGACCTACGAGCAGTACTTC. Encoded protein: CASSSGLAGTYEQYF.

This clone was counted a few times. The chain links TRBV6-1 to TRBJ2-7; 12 bases align to TRBD1. The CDR3 spans 14 residues. Per the germline V gene, CDR1 is MNHNS and CDR2 is SASEGT. Trimming removed 7 bases from V and 4 bases from J; junction bases left unmatched: 5. The DNA for the CDR3 is TGTGCCAGCAAGCCGGGACAGGGGGCTTACGAGCAGTACTTC. Translating it yields CASKPGQGAYEQYF.

The CDR3 is CASSEYRGGQHF. In nucleotides, the CDR3 is TGTGCCAGCAGTGAATATAGGGGCGGCCAGCATTTT. The chain has TRBV2 and TRBJ1-5; D is possibly TRBD1 (5 bases). CDR3 size: 12 residues. CDR1 and CDR2 from the germline V gene are SNHLY and FYNNEI. Trimming left V 2 bases short and J 12 bases short, with 11 bases between.

The chain has TRBV10-2 and TRBJ2-1, with D uncertain. The CDR3 loop spans 12 amino acids. V was clipped by 5 bases and J by 5 bases, with 7 bases between them. The V gene's germline CDR1 is WSHSY and CDR2 SAAADI. The CDR3 reads CASSSLDNEQFF. CDR3 DNA: TGCGCCAGCAGTTCTCTAGACAATGAGCAGTTCTTC.

The V gene is TRBV19, the J gene TRBJ2-1; perhaps TRBD2 as D (5 bases). The germline gives CDR1 LNHDA, CDR2 SQIVND (reference sequence). The CDR3 totals 12 residues. Trimming cost V 3 bases and J 7 bases, with 7 bases left between them. The CDR3 DNA is TGTGCCAGTAGTATGAGGGTTAATGAGCAGTTCTTC. This codes for CASSMRVNEQFF.

The chain employs TRBV5-1 and TRBJ2-5; TRBD1 is a possible D gene (6 bases). Trimming removed 4 bases from V and 4 bases from J, with 20 bases in between. The germline gives CDR1 SGHRS, CDR2 YFSETQ. This CDR3 region has 16 residues. CDR3 nucleotides: TGCGCCAGCAGCGGCACTACAGGGCATGTGGGAGAGACCCAGTACTTC. Its protein product is CASSGTTGHVGETQYF. Full variable domain (missing parts from reference TRBV5-1 and TRBJ2-5): KAGVTQTPRYLIKTRGQQVTLSCSPISGHRSVSWYQQTPGQGLQFLFEYFSETQRNKGNFPGRFSGRQFSNSRSEMNVSTLELGDSALYLCASSGTTGHVGETQYFGPGTRLLVL.

This clone was seen only a few times. V and J are TRBV11-2 and TRBJ1-3; D is uncertain. CDR1 and CDR2 (germline): SGHAT, FQNNGV. This CDR3 is 15 amino acids long. V lost 5 bases and J lost 2, with 13 bases in between. CDR3 protein: CASSERPGAGNTIYF. The CDR3 coding sequence is TGTGCCAGCAGCGAACGCCCCGGGGCTGGAAACACCATATATTTT.

The V and J genes are TRBV6-1 and TRBJ1-5, with D possibly TRBD1 on 6 matching bases. The CDR3 consists of 15 residues. Trimming stripped 6 bases from V and 0 bases from J, with 12 bases between. Germline loops: CDR1 MNHNS, CDR2 SASEGT. The DNA for the CDR3 is TGTGCCAGCAGGGACACAGGGATTAGCAATCAGCCCCAGCATTTT. This translates into CASRDTGISNQPQHF.

This chain uses TRBV6-1 with TRBJ2-7, with TRBD2 matching over 7 bases. With 8 bases clipped from V and 5 bases from J, the junction kept 6 bases outside the gene matches. CDR3 length: 12 residues. The germline V gene encodes CDR1 MNHNS and CDR2 SASEGT. The CDR3 loop reads CASLPGGDEQYF. The DNA of the CDR3 is TGTGCCAGCCTCCCGGGGGGTGACGAGCAGTACTTC.

V and J are TRBV4-3 and TRBJ2-1, with a possible D match to TRBD2 (5 bases). Germline CDR1 is LGHNA and CDR2 is YSLEER. This CDR3 region has 17 residues. V was shortened by 2 bases and J by 2 bases, with 16 bases between the two germline ends. This chain's CDR3 is CASSQSRWTVAYNEQFF. CDR3 DNA: TGCGCCAGCAGCCAAAGTCGCTGGACTGTGGCCTACAATGAGCAGTTCTTC.

This chain links TRBV7-8 with TRBJ2-5; perhaps TRBD2 as D (6 bases). The V end lost 5 bases, the J end lost 5 bases, and 12 bases lay between the germline ends. CDR3 length equals 13 residues. Germline loops: CDR1 SGHVS, CDR2 FQNEAQ. CDR3 loop: CASSPAGGETQYF. CDR3 DNA: TGTGCCAGCAGCCCTGCTGGGGGGGAGACCCAGTACTTC.

This clone was seen a handful of times. The rearrangement links TRBV4-3 to TRBJ1-3; D is uncertain. The germline V gene has CDR1 LGHNA and CDR2 YSLEER. V was shortened by 4 bases and J by 4 bases, with 14 bases between the two germline ends. The CDR3 is 15 amino acids. This chain's CDR3 is CASSRGARVGNTIYF. Written as DNA, the CDR3 is TGCGCCAGCAGCCGAGGAGCGAGAGTCGGAAACACCATATATTTT.

This sequence joins TRBV18 and TRBJ1-5; D uncertain. The V gene lost 3 bases and the J gene lost 2 bases, with 14 bases spanning the gap. The CDR3 totals 16 residues. CDR1 KGHSH and CDR2 LQKENI come from the germline V gene. The CDR3 protein is CASSPSRGEGNQPQHF. The CDR3 DNA is TGTGCCAGCTCACCCTCTCGAGGTGAGGGCAATCAGCCCCAGCATTTT. The variable domain in full, completed from reference TRBV18 and TRBJ1-5, reads NAGVMQNPRHLVRRRGQEARLRCSPMKGHSHVYWYRQLPEEGLKFMVYLQKENIIDESGMPKERFSAEFPKEGPSILRIQQVVRGDSAAYFCASSPSRGEGNQPQHFGDGTRLSIL.

CDR3 DNA: TGTGCCAGCAGAACTCTGACAGGCCGTGGCTACACCTTC. As protein: CASRTLTGRGYTF. V usage is TRBV6-5 and J usage is TRBJ1-2; D possibly corresponds to TRBD1 (6 bases). The V end was cut by 6 bases, the J end by 7 bases, with 15 bases between. This CDR3 region has 13 residues. From germline, CDR1 is MNHEY and CDR2 SVGAGI.

The chain joins TRBV7-9 to TRBJ1-5; TRBD1 matches 7 bases. This CDR3 is 15 amino acids long. With V trimmed by 5 bases and J by 7 bases, 11 bases remained unmatched. Germline V gene data show CDR1 as SEHNR and CDR2 as FQNEAQ (reference sequence). For the CDR3, the DNA is TGTGCCAGCAGCCCTGGAAGGCAGGGGGACCAGCCCCAGCATTTT. Translating gives CASSPGRQGDQPQHF.

The J gene is TRBJ1-4, the V gene TRBV7-8; D is possibly TRBD1 (6 bases). This CDR3 has 15 residues. The germline CDR1 and CDR2 sequences are SGHVS and FQNEAQ. Trimming shortened V by 1 base and J by 7 bases, and 13 bases separated the two germline ends. The CDR3 DNA reads as TGTGCCAGCAGCTTAGACAGGGTCCCCGTTGAAAAACTGTTTTTT. The encoded protein is CASSLDRVPVEKLFF.

The chain uses TRBV15 and TRBJ1-1; D call uncertain. The CDR3 sequence is 16 residues long. Deletions cut 0 bases from V and 5 bases from J, with 16 bases between. CDR1 and CDR2 from the germline V gene are LNHNV and YYDKDF (reference sequence). The CDR3 coding sequence is TGTGCCACCAGCAGAGATCAAAGTCAGAAAGTTACTGAAGCTTTCTTT. It codes for CATSRDQSQKVTEAFF.

The rearrangement joins TRBV30 to TRBJ2-7; 7 bases match TRBD1. This CDR3 has 14 amino acids. V trimming: 2 bases; J trimming: 3 bases; junction bases outside the gene matches: 7. CDR1 GTSNPN and CDR2 SVGIG come from the germline V gene (reference sequence). CDR3 sequence (DNA): TGTGCCTGGAGTCATAGGACAGGCATCTACGAGCAGTACTTC. This sequence encodes CAWSHRTGIYEQYF.

The chain links TRBV7-6 to TRBJ1-2; TRBD1 matches at 7 bases. The ends lost 6 bases at V and 2 bases at J; junction bases unmatched: 6. Germline loops: CDR1 SGHVS, CDR2 FNYEAQ. The CDR3 is 14 amino acids. CDR3 coding DNA: TGTGCCAGCAGTCGCGGGACAGACAACTATGGCTACACCTTC. The encoded protein is CASSRGTDNYGYTF.

The chain combines TRBV7-8 with TRBJ2-3; 9 nucleotides match TRBD2. The germline gives CDR1 SGHVS, CDR2 FQNEAQ. The trim removed 7 bases at V and 2 bases at J, leaving 7 bases unmatched. This CDR3 has 15 residues. CDR3 sequence: CASTPAGGDTDTQYF. The DNA for the CDR3 is TGTGCCAGCACTCCAGCGGGGGGAGACACAGATACGCAGTATTTT.

The chain combines TRBV5-4 with TRBJ1-5; TRBD1 matches at 10 bases. CDR3 length equals 15 residues. Trimming took 4 bases from V and 7 from J; bases not matched to a gene: 8. CDR1 is SGHNT, CDR2 YYREEE, per germline (reference sequence). CDR3 DNA sequence: TGTGCCAGCAGCAACGGACAGGGGGTAGGGCAGCCCCAGCATTTT. Its translation is CASSNGQGVGQPQHF. Filled out from reference TRBV5-4 and TRBJ1-5, the complete variable domain reads ETGVTQSPTHLIKTRGQQVTLRCSSQSGHNTVSWYQQALGQGPQFIFQYYREEENGRGNFPPRFSGLQFPNYSSELNVNALELDDSALYLCASSNGQGVGQPQHFGDGTRLSIL.

The chain joins TRBV6-1 to TRBJ1-2, with a possible D match to TRBD1 (6 bases). The CDR3 is 12 residues long. Germline V gives CDR1 MNHNS, CDR2 SASEGT. Trimming removed 5 bases from V and 5 bases from J, with 9 bases in between. CDR3 coding DNA: TGTGCCAGCAGTACAGGACAGTATGGCTACACCTTC. It encodes CASSTGQYGYTF.

The chain is built from TRBV15 and TRBJ1-1; 9 bases are a match to TRBD1. V lost 4 bases, J lost 1 base, and 10 bases stayed unmatched. Looked up from germline, CDR1 is LNHNV and CDR2 is YYDKDF (reference sequence). The CDR3 runs 17 residues. The CDR3 region has the DNA TGTGCCACCAGCAAGAAGAGGACAGGGGTGACGAACACTGAAGCTTTCTTT. Translating it yields CATSKKRTGVTNTEAFF.

The chain couples TRBV27 to TRBJ2-7, with 9 bases fitting TRBD1. The CDR3 sequence is 16 residues long. Per germline, CDR1 MNHEY and CDR2 SMNVEV (reference sequence). V trimming: 6 bases; J trimming: 2 bases; junction bases outside the gene matches: 11. The CDR3 DNA sequence: TGTGCCAGCAGACCATTACAGGGGGCATTCACCTACGAGCAGTACTTC. Protein: CASRPLQGAFTYEQYF.

This chain links TRBV5-1 with TRBJ2-1; 9 bases agree with TRBD2. With 2 bases clipped from V and 8 bases from J, the junction kept 14 bases outside the gene matches. Germline lookup yields CDR1 SGHRS and CDR2 YFSETQ. This CDR3 is 17 amino acids long. CDR3 protein: CASSFSLGTSIGDEQFF. CDR3 DNA: TGCGCCAGCAGCTTTTCATTAGGGACTAGCATTGGCGATGAGCAGTTCTTC.